Listed below are T cell receptor beta chains from one sample, sequenced in a study of cytomegalovirus exposure and HLA in healthy donors. Profiled with immunoSEQ multiplex PCR; TCRdb holds only in-frame clones, not every one. The sample lists about 54,000 clones, approximately 90% occurring once. Sequences were obtained from PBMCs. The receptors stem from a woman aged 18-29 years in good health and CMV-seropositive. The CDR3 runs from the conserved cysteine through the conserved F or W. A D gene is named only where the DNA matches it firmly. The size of a clone is reported for some rows only, either as once, few or many, or as a class for expanded clones.

V gene: TRBV5-6; clone size: -; J gene: TRBJ2-7; D gene: TRBD1; CDR3 protein: CASRQGTASSYEQYF; CDR3 DNA: TGTGCCAGCAGGCAAGGGACAGCCAGCTCCTACGAGCAGTACTTC
V gene: TRBV29-1; clone size: few; J gene: TRBJ1-2; D gene: -; CDR3 protein: CSVEAENYGYTF; CDR3 DNA: TGCAGCGTTGAGGCAGAAAACTATGGCTACACCTTC
V gene: TRBV7-9; clone size: -; J gene: TRBJ2-2; D gene: -; CDR3 protein: CASSRVGLTTNTGELFF; CDR3 DNA: TGTGCCAGCAGCCGCGTCGGACTTACCACGAACACCGGGGAGCTGTTTTTT
V gene: TRBV7-9; clone size: -; J gene: TRBJ1-6; D gene: -; CDR3 protein: CASSLPGGNSPLHF; CDR3 DNA: TGTGCCAGCAGCTTACCCGGGGGGAATTCACCCCTCCACTTT
V gene: TRBV4-1; clone size: -; J gene: TRBJ2-7; D gene: TRBD1; CDR3 protein: CASSQDRDSYEQYF; CDR3 DNA: TGCGCCAGCAGCCAGGACAGGGATTCCTACGAGCAGTACTTC
V gene: TRBV30; clone size: -; J gene: TRBJ2-7; D gene: -; CDR3 protein: CAWRTGLDYEQYF; CDR3 DNA: TGTGCCTGGCGAACAGGGTTGGACTACGAGCAGTACTTC
V gene: TRBV21-1; clone size: -; J gene: TRBJ2-5; D gene: -; CDR3 protein: CASSTTGGQETQYF; CDR3 DNA: TGTGCCAGCAGTACAACAGGGGGCCAAGAGACCCAGTACTTC
V gene: TRBV7-3; clone size: -; J gene: TRBJ2-2; D gene: TRBD1; CDR3 protein: CASSLGRGTGANTGELFF; CDR3 DNA: TGTGCCAGCAGCTTAGGGAGAGGGACAGGGGCGAACACCGGGGAGCTGTTTTTT
V gene: TRBV27; clone size: -; J gene: TRBJ2-6; D gene: -; CDR3 protein: CARINPRRGDSRNGANVLTF; CDR3 DNA: TGTGCCAGGATAAACCCGAGGAGGGGCGACAGCCGCAATGGGGCCAACGTCCTGACTTTC
V gene: TRBV7-9; clone size: -; J gene: TRBJ2-7; D gene: -; CDR3 protein: CASSNPRSGISSYEQYF; CDR3 DNA: TGTGCCAGCAGCAACCCCCGTAGCGGAATAAGCTCCTACGAGCAGTACTTC
V gene: TRBV20-1; clone size: -; J gene: TRBJ1-2; D gene: -; CDR3 protein: CSASSGYGYTF; CDR3 DNA: TGCAGTGCTAGTTCAGGCTATGGCTACACCTTC
V gene: TRBV5-5; clone size: -; J gene: TRBJ1-2; D gene: -; CDR3 protein: CASTGYGGSLNYGYTF; CDR3 DNA: TGTGCCAGCACCGGATACGGGGGGTCTCTTAACTATGGCTACACCTTC
V gene: TRBV2; clone size: -; J gene: TRBJ2-1; D gene: -; CDR3 protein: CASRQVAYNEQFF; CDR3 DNA: TGTGCCAGCCGGCAGGTAGCCTACAATGAGCAGTTCTTC
V gene: TRBV7-2; clone size: once; J gene: TRBJ1-1; D gene: TRBD1; CDR3 protein: CASRDTTGVHTEAFF; CDR3 DNA: TGTGCCAGCAGAGATACGACAGGGGTCCACACTGAAGCTTTCTTT
V gene: TRBV9; clone size: -; J gene: TRBJ2-2; D gene: TRBD1; CDR3 protein: CASSVVDRLTGELFF; CDR3 DNA: TGTGCCAGCAGCGTAGTGGACAGGTTGACCGGGGAGCTGTTTTTT
V gene: TRBV5-1; clone size: -; J gene: TRBJ2-3; D gene: -; CDR3 protein: CASRSGQDTDTQYF; CDR3 DNA: TGCGCCAGCAGAAGCGGGCAGGACACAGATACGCAGTATTTT
V gene: TRBV7-3; clone size: -; J gene: TRBJ2-1; D gene: TRBD2; CDR3 protein: CASSLNLAGAGNEQFF; CDR3 DNA: TGTGCCAGCAGCTTAAACCTAGCGGGGGCCGGTAATGAGCAGTTCTTC
V gene: TRBV13; clone size: -; J gene: TRBJ2-7; D gene: -; CDR3 protein: CASSLAVRDTYEQYF; CDR3 DNA: TGTGCCAGCAGCTTAGCCGTCCGGGATACCTACGAGCAGTACTTC
V gene: TRBV28; clone size: -; J gene: TRBJ2-1; D gene: TRBD1; CDR3 protein: CASRKSGQGGYNEQFF; CDR3 DNA: TGTGCCAGCAGAAAATCCGGACAGGGGGGATACAATGAGCAGTTCTTC
V gene: TRBV27; clone size: -; J gene: TRBJ1-2; D gene: TRBD1; CDR3 protein: CASSSLTGKGYGYTF; CDR3 DNA: TGTGCCAGCAGTTCCCTGACAGGGAAGGGTTATGGCTACACCTTC
V gene: TRBV14; clone size: -; J gene: TRBJ1-3; D gene: -; CDR3 protein: CASSQGGRTSGNTIYF; CDR3 DNA: TGTGCCAGCAGCCAAGGAGGCAGAACGTCTGGAAACACCATATATTTT
V gene: TRBV10-3; clone size: -; J gene: TRBJ2-3; D gene: TRBD2; CDR3 protein: CAISETAGTSGGARNTQYF; CDR3 DNA: TGTGCCATCAGTGAGACCGCCGGGACTAGCGGGGGGGCTCGGAATACGCAGTATTTT
V gene: TRBV30; clone size: -; J gene: TRBJ1-2; D gene: -; CDR3 protein: CAWSVSYGLNYGYTF; CDR3 DNA: TGTGCCTGGAGTGTATCTTACGGTCTTAACTATGGCTACACCTTC
V gene: TRBV9; clone size: -; J gene: TRBJ2-1; D gene: TRBD2; CDR3 protein: CASSAPGTSGSEQFF; CDR3 DNA: TGTGCCAGCAGCGCCCCCGGGACTAGTGGAAGTGAGCAGTTCTTC
V gene: TRBV5-4; clone size: -; J gene: TRBJ2-2; D gene: -; CDR3 protein: CASSLPNTGELFF; CDR3 DNA: TGTGCCAGCTCACTACCGAACACCGGGGAGCTGTTTTTT
V gene: TRBV9; clone size: -; J gene: TRBJ2-1; D gene: -; CDR3 protein: CASSVAGAYNEQFF; CDR3 DNA: TGTGCCAGCAGCGTAGCGGGGGCCTACAATGAGCAGTTCTTC
V gene: TRBV2; clone size: many; J gene: TRBJ1-2; D gene: TRBD1; CDR3 protein: CASSDEGAGYTF; CDR3 DNA: TGTGCCAGCAGTGATGAGGGGGCGGGCTACACCTTC
V gene: TRBV5-5; clone size: once; J gene: TRBJ2-1; D gene: -; CDR3 protein: CASNPRGSYNEQFF; CDR3 DNA: TGTGCCTCGAACCCCCGAGGGTCCTACAATGAGCAGTTCTTC
V gene: TRBV2; clone size: -; J gene: TRBJ2-4; D gene: TRBD2; CDR3 protein: CASSADSGGAVAKNIQYF; CDR3 DNA: TGTGCCAGCAGTGCGGATAGCGGGGGAGCTGTAGCCAAAAACATTCAGTACTTC
V gene: TRBV5-1; clone size: -; J gene: TRBJ1-4; D gene: -; CDR3 protein: CASSTHPQGANEKLFF; CDR3 DNA: TGCGCCAGCAGCACTCATCCTCAGGGTGCTAATGAAAAACTGTTTTTT
V gene: TRBV2; clone size: -; J gene: TRBJ1-6; D gene: -; CDR3 protein: CASSDSRHQYNSPLHF; CDR3 DNA: TGTGCCAGCAGTGATTCGAGACACCAATATAATTCACCCCTCCACTTT
V gene: TRBV7-2; clone size: -; J gene: TRBJ1-1; D gene: TRBD1; CDR3 protein: CASSAGQGPFTEAFF; CDR3 DNA: TGTGCCAGCAGCGCGGGACAGGGACCTTTCACTGAAGCTTTCTTT
V gene: TRBV4-1; clone size: -; J gene: TRBJ2-2; D gene: TRBD2; CDR3 protein: CASSQDVAGGPPGELFF; CDR3 DNA: TGCGCCAGCAGCCAAGATGTGGCGGGGGGGCCTCCCGGGGAGCTGTTTTTT
V gene: TRBV19; clone size: -; J gene: TRBJ2-1; D gene: TRBD1; CDR3 protein: CASSRDSGVYNEQFF; CDR3 DNA: TGTGCCAGTAGCAGGGACAGTGGAGTTTACAATGAGCAGTTCTTC
V gene: TRBV5-1; clone size: -; J gene: TRBJ1-1; D gene: -; CDR3 protein: CASSLDSPNTEAFF; CDR3 DNA: TGCGCCAGCAGCCTGGACAGCCCGAACACTGAAGCTTTCTTT
V gene: TRBV6-5; clone size: -; J gene: TRBJ2-5; D gene: TRBD2; CDR3 protein: CASSSLGLAGKETQYF; CDR3 DNA: TGTGCCAGCAGTTCCCTGGGACTAGCGGGGAAAGAGACCCAGTACTTC
V gene: TRBV9; clone size: -; J gene: TRBJ2-7; D gene: TRBD1; CDR3 protein: CASSIQDRAHYEQYF; CDR3 DNA: TGTGCCAGCAGCATACAGGACAGGGCGCACTACGAGCAGTACTTC
V gene: TRBV6-5; clone size: -; J gene: TRBJ2-1; D gene: -; CDR3 protein: CASRPVGLVYNEQFF; CDR3 DNA: TGTGCCAGCAGGCCGGTGGGACTCGTGTACAATGAGCAGTTCTTC
V gene: TRBV5-4; clone size: once; J gene: TRBJ1-2; D gene: -; CDR3 protein: CASSFNNNYGYTF; CDR3 DNA: TGTGCCAGCAGCTTTAACAATAACTATGGCTACACCTTC
V gene: TRBV5-6; clone size: -; J gene: TRBJ2-7; D gene: -; CDR3 protein: CASSLTAGAVTYEQYF; CDR3 DNA: TGTGCCAGCAGCTTGACCGCAGGGGCTGTTACCTACGAGCAGTACTTC
V gene: TRBV25-1; clone size: -; J gene: TRBJ2-7; D gene: TRBD2; CDR3 protein: CASSEWGGNGIPYEQYF; CDR3 DNA: TGTGCCAGCAGTGAATGGGGAGGGAATGGCATACCCTACGAGCAGTACTTC
V gene: TRBV5-7; clone size: -; J gene: TRBJ2-1; D gene: -; CDR3 protein: CASSAEDGQFF; CDR3 DNA: TGTGCCAGCAGCGCGGAAGATGGGCAGTTCTTC
V gene: TRBV7-2; clone size: -; J gene: TRBJ1-4; D gene: -; CDR3 protein: CASSLVGRSATNEKLFF; CDR3 DNA: TGTGCCAGCAGCTTAGTGGGCAGATCCGCAACTAATGAAAAACTGTTTTTT